A single TCR beta chain is shown here with its context. Its antigen is unknown. The sample comes from a study of sequential checkpoint blockade in melanoma. Treatment noted: randomized to nivolumab then ipilimumab (arm A) or the reverse (arm B). No patient had prior DNA-damaging chemotherapy. Germline assignment: CDR1 LNHDA and CDR2 SQIVND (reference sequence). V trimming: 8 bases; J trimming: 1 base; junction bases outside the gene matches: 4. There are 15 residues in the CDR3. Some clones are missing from TCRdb's copy, which holds only in-frame ones; the method was immunoSEQ multiplex PCR. Altogether about 22,000 clones are present, under 30% being singletons, with the ten largest covering under 8.5%. Study observations and caveats: Response in arm A was associated with pretreatment TIL clonality.

The specimen was tumor tissue (inferred from file names), collected from a patient given nivolumab and ipilimumab in sequence. The genes are TRBV19 and TRBJ2-1, with 11 bases that match TRBD2. This receptor was identified in a human donor with melanoma. CDR3 DNA: TGTGCCAGTGCTAGCGGGGGGACTTCCTACAATGAGCAGTTCTTC. Translated, it gives CASASGGTSYNEQFF.